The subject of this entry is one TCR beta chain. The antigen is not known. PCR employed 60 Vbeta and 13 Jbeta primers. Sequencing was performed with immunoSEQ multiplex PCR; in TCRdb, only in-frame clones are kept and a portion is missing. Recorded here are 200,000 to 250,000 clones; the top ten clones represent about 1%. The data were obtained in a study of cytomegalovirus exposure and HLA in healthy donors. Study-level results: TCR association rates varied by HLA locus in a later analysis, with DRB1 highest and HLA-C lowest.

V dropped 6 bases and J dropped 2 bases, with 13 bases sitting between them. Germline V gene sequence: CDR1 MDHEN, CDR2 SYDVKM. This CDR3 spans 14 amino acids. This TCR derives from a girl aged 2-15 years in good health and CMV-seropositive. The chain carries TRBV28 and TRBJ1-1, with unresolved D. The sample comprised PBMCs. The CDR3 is CASRQGGRNTEAFF. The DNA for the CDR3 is TGTGCCAGCAGGCAAGGTGGGAGAAACACTGAAGCTTTCTTT.